Listed below are T cell receptor beta chains from one sample, sequenced in a study of cytomegalovirus exposure and HLA in healthy donors. Data came from immunoSEQ multiplex PCR; TCRdb stores just in-frame clones and leaves some out. The sample consists of around 52,000 clones, roughly 93% of them appearing once. Sequenced: PBMCs. The source of these receptors is a woman under 30 in good health and CMV-seronegative. CDR3s include the opening cysteine and the closing phenylalanine or tryptophan. Fields, in order: J gene, V gene, D gene, clone size, CDR3 protein, CDR3 DNA. The D gene is left open where the match is weak. Not all rows give a size; the values are once, few, many and, for expanded clones, a class.

J gene: TRBJ2-1
V gene: TRBV5-4
D gene: TRBD2
clone size: once
CDR3 protein: CASSRGTSGTNEQFF
CDR3 DNA: TGTGCCAGCAGCCGAGGGACTAGCGGTACCAATGAGCAGTTCTTC

J gene: TRBJ1-1
V gene: TRBV9
D gene: .
clone size: .
CDR3 protein: CASSVEDSTEAFF
CDR3 DNA: TGTGCCAGCAGCGTAGAGGACAGTACTGAAGCTTTCTTT

J gene: TRBJ2-1
V gene: TRBV9
D gene: TRBD2
clone size: few
CDR3 protein: CASSPWTSGNNEQFF
CDR3 DNA: TGTGCCAGCAGCCCTTGGACTAGCGGGAACAATGAGCAGTTCTTC

J gene: TRBJ2-3
V gene: TRBV9
D gene: TRBD1
clone size: once
CDR3 protein: CASSVAGTGAMDTQYF
CDR3 DNA: TGTGCCAGCAGCGTAGCGGGGACAGGGGCGATGGATACGCAGTATTTT

J gene: TRBJ2-4
V gene: TRBV10-1
D gene: TRBD2
clone size: once
CDR3 protein: CASYGLGIQYF
CDR3 DNA: TGCGCCAGTTACGGACTAGGCATTCAGTACTTC

J gene: TRBJ2-1
V gene: TRBV25-1
D gene: .
clone size: .
CDR3 protein: CASSAGTLAYNEQFF
CDR3 DNA: TGTGCCAGCAGTGCCGGGACTCTTGCCTACAATGAGCAGTTCTTC

J gene: TRBJ1-3
V gene: TRBV4-1
D gene: .
clone size: .
CDR3 protein: CASRGIAGNTIYF
CDR3 DNA: TGCGCCAGCAGGGGCATCGCCGGAAACACCATATATTTT

J gene: TRBJ2-3
V gene: TRBV18
D gene: .
clone size: .
CDR3 protein: CASSPPGQGSQYF
CDR3 DNA: TGTGCCAGCTCACCACCGGGTCAGGGCTCGCAGTATTTT

J gene: TRBJ1-1
V gene: TRBV2
D gene: TRBD1
clone size: .
CDR3 protein: CARGQYEAFF
CDR3 DNA: TGTGCCAGGGGACAGTATGAAGCTTTCTTT

J gene: TRBJ1-2
V gene: TRBV11-2
D gene: .
clone size: once
CDR3 protein: CASRFAEGRDYGYTF
CDR3 DNA: TGTGCCAGCAGATTCGCTGAGGGTCGGGACTATGGCTACACCTTC

J gene: TRBJ2-3
V gene: TRBV7-2
D gene: .
clone size: .
CDR3 protein: CASATRWGDTQYF
CDR3 DNA: TGTGCCAGCGCTACTAGATGGGGAGATACGCAGTATTTT

J gene: TRBJ1-1
V gene: TRBV18
D gene: .
clone size: .
CDR3 protein: CASSPPPGDTEAFF
CDR3 DNA: TGTGCCAGCTCACCACCGCCAGGGGACACTGAAGCTTTCTTT

J gene: TRBJ1-6
V gene: TRBV15
D gene: .
clone size: .
CDR3 protein: CATSRDHRLQSPLHF
CDR3 DNA: TGTGCCACCAGCAGAGACCACAGGTTGCAATCACCCCTCCACTTT

J gene: TRBJ1-4
V gene: TRBV6-1
D gene: .
clone size: once
CDR3 protein: CASRRLTNEKLFF
CDR3 DNA: TGTGCCAGTAGAAGACTAACTAATGAAAAACTGTTTTTT

J gene: TRBJ2-1
V gene: TRBV29-1
D gene: .
clone size: once
CDR3 protein: CSVDFSEQFF
CDR3 DNA: TGCAGCGTTGATTTTAGTGAGCAGTTCTTC

J gene: TRBJ2-6
V gene: TRBV4-3
D gene: .
clone size: .
CDR3 protein: CASSQEALTGANVLTF
CDR3 DNA: TGCGCCAGCAGCCAAGAAGCCCTAACTGGGGCCAACGTCCTGACTTTC

J gene: TRBJ2-5
V gene: TRBV5-6
D gene: .
clone size: .
CDR3 protein: CASSLTTSETQYF
CDR3 DNA: TGTGCCAGCAGCTTGACAACATCGGAGACCCAGTACTTC

J gene: TRBJ2-5
V gene: TRBV7-6
D gene: .
clone size: .
CDR3 protein: CASSLLGGRQETQYF
CDR3 DNA: TGTGCCAGCAGCCTGCTCGGGGGACGCCAAGAGACCCAGTACTTC